These 28 T cell receptor beta chains were all obtained from the same sample, sequenced in a study of Graves' ophthalmopathy and Graves' hyperthyroidism. Amplification from RNA transcripts yielded the TCR beta CDR3 regions. The library came from an HTBI-primed first-round RT-PCR and a second-round multiplex PCR. Using its own MiXCR run on the multiplex PCR reads, TCRdb lists one record per CDR3 protein. The sample consists of more than 550,000 distinct CDR3 sequences, 35% to 45% of them appearing once. Sequenced material: peripheral blood. All receptors derive from an adult man with Graves' ophthalmopathy.

This clonotype was found many times. The chain is built from TRBV7-9 and TRBJ1-2; 9 bases are shared with TRBD1. Germline loops: CDR1 SEHNR, CDR2 FQNEAQ (reference sequence). CDR3 length: 15 residues. J gave up 4 bases and V 2 bases, and 5 bases lay outside the gene matches. The CDR3 bases are TGTGCCAGCAGCTTAAAGGGACAGGGCCCCTATGGCTACACCTTC. Residues: CASSLKGQGPYGYTF.

This clonotype occurred once. V is TRBV7-9 and J is TRBJ2-5, with 10 bases identical to TRBD2. The CDR3 is 14 amino acids. The V gene's germline CDR1 is SEHNR and CDR2 FQNEAQ (reference sequence). The junction had 6 bases not matched to a gene; V was cut back by 7 bases and J by 4 bases. CDR3 coding DNA: TGTGCCAGCATGAGCGGGGGGGCCGGAGAGACCCAGTACTTC. It specifies CASMSGGAGETQYF.

This clonotype occurred many times. V and J are TRBV6-5 and TRBJ1-5; D is uncertain. V shed 2 bases and J shed 6 bases, with 5 bases lying between them. The CDR3 covers 12 residues. Looked up from germline, CDR1 is MNHEY and CDR2 is SVGAGI. Written as DNA, the CDR3 is TGTGCCAGCAGTTACCAAAGTCAGCCCCAGCATTTT. Translated, it gives CASSYQSQPQHF.

Only a few counts were recorded for this clonotype. The chain links TRBV3-1 to TRBJ1-1; possibly TRBD1 for D (5 bases). CDR1 is LGHDT, CDR2 YNNKEL, per germline (reference sequence). The V and J ends lost 4 bases and 5 bases respectively, with 11 bases between them. This CDR3 spans 13 amino acids. The CDR3 spells CASSPFGGTEAFF. DNA of the CDR3: TGTGCCAGCAGCCCATTTGGGGGGACTGAAGCTTTCTTT. The full variable domain, with the rest looked up from reference TRBV3-1 and TRBJ1-1, is DTAVSQTPKYLVTQMGNDKSIKCEQNLGHDTMYWYKQDSKKFLKIMFSYNNKELIINETVPNRFSPKSPDKAHLNLHINSLELGDSAVYFCASSPFGGTEAFFGQGTRLTVV.

This chain connects TRBV10-3 to TRBJ1-6, with 9 bases identical to TRBD1. In germline, CDR1 is ENHRY, CDR2 SYGVKD. The trim removed 10 bases at V and 8 bases at J, leaving 9 bases unmatched. The length of the CDR3 is 14 residues. The CDR3 reads CASGRTGDDSPLHF. CDR3 bases: TGTGCCAGCGGCAGGACAGGGGATGATTCACCCCTCCACTTT.

J is TRBJ2-3 and V is TRBV20-1; 8 bases are shared with TRBD1. The trim removed 5 bases at V and 2 bases at J, leaving 6 bases unmatched. Per the germline V gene, CDR1 is DFQATT and CDR2 is SNEGSKA (reference sequence). The CDR3 length is 14 residues. The CDR3 is CSARGTGDTDTQYF. In DNA form, the CDR3 reads TGCAGTGCTCGCGGGACAGGTGACACAGATACGCAGTATTTT.

The V call is TRBV2, the J call TRBJ2-7, with TRBD2 matching 7 bases. V was clipped by 6 bases and J by 9 bases; unmatched bases: 2. CDR1 and CDR2 (germline): SNHLY, FYNNEI. The CDR3 extends over 10 amino acids. The CDR3 loop reads CASRGGRQYF. For the CDR3, the DNA is TGTGCCAGCAGGGGAGGGAGGCAGTACTTC.

This chain connects TRBV5-1 to TRBJ1-3, with 7 bases that match TRBD1. Germline lookup yields CDR1 SGHRS and CDR2 YFSETQ. The CDR3 has 15 residues. V gave up 0 bases and J gave up 4 bases; unmatched junction bases: 4. The DNA for the CDR3 is TGCGCCAGCAGCTTGGAGGGACAGCCGGGAAACACCATATATTTT. Its translation: CASSLEGQPGNTIYF.

The chain employs TRBV11-2 and TRBJ2-5; TRBD2 aligns across 8 bases. The V gene end was trimmed by 0 bases and the J gene end by 3 bases; junction bases not matched to a gene: 0. From germline, CDR1 is SGHAT and CDR2 FQNNGV. This CDR3 has 14 residues. The CDR3 sequence is CASSLDGREETQYF. CDR3 nucleotide sequence: TGTGCCAGCAGCTTAGACGGGAGGGAAGAGACCCAGTACTTC.

Ten or more counts support this clonotype. The gene calls are TRBV11-2 and TRBJ1-5, with a possible D match to TRBD1 (5 bases). The V gene's germline CDR1 is SGHAT and CDR2 FQNNGV. Trimming took off 3 bases at V and 4 bases at J, with 7 bases between the two ends. The CDR3 has 13 residues. CDR3 loop: CASSFEGNQPQHF. CDR3 DNA: TGTGCCAGCAGCTTTGAGGGGAATCAGCCCCAGCATTTT. Full variable domain (outside the CDR3, taken from reference TRBV11-2 and TRBJ1-5): EAGVAQSPRYKIIEKRQSVAFWCNPISGHATLYWYQQILGQGPKLLIQFQNNGVVDDSQLPKDRFSAERLKGVDSTLKIQPAKLEDSAVYLCASSFEGNQPQHFGDGTRLSIL.

In regard to this clonotype: An end of the junction does not agree with germline; a read error may underlie this. This chain links TRBV10-3 with TRBJ2-5; weak D call: TRBD2 (5 bases). In germline, CDR1 is ENHRY, CDR2 SYGVKD. This CDR3 is 13 amino acids long. The CDR3, as DNA: TGTGCCAGCAGTTTCGGGAATCAAGAGACCCAGTACTTC. Protein: CASSFGNQETQYF.

This clonotype was counted once. The J gene is TRBJ1-2, the V gene TRBV29-1; D remains unclear. V was shortened by 2 bases and J by 4 bases, with 8 bases between the two germline ends. The germline V gene encodes CDR1 SQVTM and CDR2 ANQGSEA. The CDR3 covers 12 residues. The CDR3 loop is CSVEQAVYGYTF. DNA for the CDR3: TGCAGCGTTGAACAGGCCGTCTATGGCTACACCTTC.

This clonotype has only a few counts. The chain employs TRBV9 and TRBJ2-7, with 11 bases aligning to TRBD1. Germline CDR1 reads SGDLS; CDR2 reads YYNGEE. J was trimmed by 3 bases and V by 4 bases; bases with no gene match: 6. CDR3 length equals 15 residues. CDR3 nucleotide sequence: TGTGCCAGCAGCTCAGGGGGGACAGGGGGCTACGAGCAGTACTTC. Translating it yields CASSSGGTGGYEQYF.

This clonotype showed up many times. The chain is built from TRBV7-9 and TRBJ1-4; 7 nucleotides line up with TRBD1. CDR3 length: 16 amino acids. Trimming took 0 bases from V and 12 from J; bases not matched to a gene: 13. Germline loops: CDR1 SEHNR, CDR2 FQNEAQ (reference sequence). CDR3 nucleotides: TGTGCCAGCAGCTTAGCTTGGGGACAGCTCAGTCCAGAACTGTTTTTT. This sequence encodes CASSLAWGQLSPELFF.

The table lists this clonotype with many counts. The chain combines TRBV15 with TRBJ2-7; D uncertain. The CDR3 contains 13 residues. Germline V gene lookup returns CDR1 LNHNV and CDR2 YYDKDF (reference sequence). V lost 1 base to trimming and J lost 3 bases, with 7 bases between them. The CDR3 loop is CATSRGDSYEQYF. In DNA form, the CDR3 reads TGTGCCACCAGCAGAGGCGATAGCTACGAGCAGTACTTC.

Remarks on this clonotype: The CDR3 ends on some other residue instead of the conserved phenylalanine or tryptophan, so this is likely a read error. The chain couples TRBV25-1 to TRBJ2-7; 9 bases match TRBD1. CDR1 and CDR2 from the germline V gene are MGHDK and SYGVNS. This CDR3 has 15 amino acids. J gave up 3 bases and V 5 bases, and 8 bases lay outside the gene matches. The chain's CDR3 is CASSYPGTGIYEQYL. For the CDR3, the DNA is TGTGCCAGCAGTTACCCCGGGACAGGGATCTACGAGCAGTACCTC.

This clonotype was picked up a small number of times. The chain carries TRBV19 and TRBJ2-7, with TRBD1 identical over 10 bases. The CDR3 contains 15 residues. V gave up 3 bases and J gave up 4 bases; unmatched junction bases: 6. Germline assignment: CDR1 LNHDA and CDR2 SQIVND (reference sequence). CDR3 protein: CASSIPGQGSYEQYF. The CDR3 DNA follows: TGTGCCAGTAGTATTCCGGGACAGGGGTCATACGAGCAGTACTTC.

This clonotype was seen ten or more times. The gene calls are TRBV11-2 and TRBJ2-6; D may be TRBD1 (5 bases). The V and J ends lost 5 bases and 5 bases respectively, with 10 bases between them. CDR1 is SGHAT and CDR2 is FQNNGV in the germline V gene. CDR3 length: 14 residues. DNA of the CDR3: TGTGCCAGCAGCCCCGCAGGGTGGGCCAACGTCCTGACTTTC. This encodes CASSPAGWANVLTF.

This clonotype came up many times. This rearrangement joins TRBV5-6 to TRBJ1-1; D is undetermined. The CDR3 covers 13 residues. CDR1 is SGHDT, CDR2 YYEEEE, per germline. Trimming shortened V by 4 bases and J by 3 bases, and 10 bases separated the two germline ends. The CDR3 DNA follows: TGTGCCAGCAGCCTCAGGCCATACACTGAAGCTTTCTTT. Residues: CASSLRPYTEAFF.

In the case of this clonotype: It may be a read error: a sequence one base away is much more abundant. This rearrangement joins TRBV7-3 to TRBJ1-1; D remains ambiguous. The CDR3 sequence is 14 residues long. Looked up from germline, CDR1 is SGHTA and CDR2 is FQGTGA. The V end lost 4 bases, the J end lost 0 bases, and 9 bases lay between the germline ends. The CDR3 DNA reads as TGTGCCAGCAGCTCAACTTTCATGAACACTGAAGCTTTCTTT. Translated, it gives CASSSTFMNTEAFF.

The chain has TRBV7-8 and TRBJ2-5; D may be TRBD2 (7 bases). The V end was cut by 1 base, the J end by 5 bases, with 23 bases between. Per germline, CDR1 SGHVS and CDR2 FQNEAQ. This CDR3 spans 18 amino acids. The chain's CDR3 is CASSLDDGGGPTMETQYF. CDR3 nucleotide sequence: TGTGCCAGCAGCTTAGATGATGGGGGGGGGCCGACTATGGAGACCCAGTACTTC. Drawing the rest from reference TRBV7-8 and TRBJ2-5, the complete variable domain is GAGVSQSPRYKVAKRGQDVALRCDPISGHVSLFWYQQALGQGPEFLTYFQNEAQLDKSGLPSDRFFAERPEGSVSTLKIQRTQQEDSAVYLCASSLDDGGGPTMETQYFGPGTRLLVL.

This clonotype has at least ten counts. This chain links TRBV7-9 with TRBJ1-5; TRBD1 might be the D (6 bases). The CDR3 has 16 amino acids. From germline, CDR1 is SEHNR and CDR2 FQNEAQ (reference sequence). V lost 1 base and J lost 2, with 12 bases in between. The CDR3 region is CASSLGSRGGNQPQHF. As DNA, the CDR3 is TGTGCCAGCAGCTTAGGGAGCAGGGGAGGCAATCAGCCCCAGCATTTT.

In regard to this clonotype: The final CDR3 position lacks the conserved phenylalanine or tryptophan, pointing to a likely read error. The gene calls are TRBV10-2 and TRBJ2-5, with D perhaps matching TRBD2 (5 bases). The CDR3 runs to 15 residues. CDR1 and CDR2 (germline): WSHSY, SAAADI. Here the CDR3 DNA reads TGTGCCAGCAGTGATGGGGAGTTAGCGAGAGAGACCCAGTACCTC. Protein: CASSDGELARETQYL.

Ten or more counts support this clonotype. V and J are TRBV9 and TRBJ1-3; 11 nucleotides line up with TRBD1. The V segment lost 3 bases and the J segment 8 bases; nucleotides outside the gene matches: 7. CDR1 is SGDLS and CDR2 is YYNGEE in the germline V gene. The CDR3 has 15 amino acids. The CDR3 protein is CASSARDRGEDTIYF. CDR3 bases: TGTGCCAGCAGCGCCCGGGACAGGGGGGAAGACACCATATATTTT. The complete variable domain, with remaining parts taken from reference TRBV9 and TRBJ1-3, reads DSGVTQTPKHLITATGQRVTLRCSPRSGDLSVYWYQQSLDQGLQFLIQYYNGEERAKGNILERFSAQQFPDLHSELNLSSLELGDSALYFCASSARDRGEDTIYFGEGSWLTVV.

The sample holds many counts of this clonotype. The chain's CDR3 is CASSIPLAGGGELFF. CDR3 nucleotide sequence: TGTGCCAGTAGTATTCCCCTAGCTGGTGGCGGGGAGCTGTTTTTT. The chain carries TRBV19 and TRBJ2-2; D may be TRBD2 (5 bases). Trimming stripped 3 bases from V and 7 bases from J, with 15 bases between. CDR1 and CDR2 from the germline V gene are LNHDA and SQIVND (reference sequence). The CDR3 consists of 15 residues.

This clonotype was counted only a few times. The rearrangement links TRBV5-1 to TRBJ1-2, with D perhaps TRBD1 (5 bases). This CDR3 is 14 amino acids long. Trimming pared 0 bases from V and 8 bases from J, leaving 14 bases between. Germline CDR1 is SGHRS and CDR2 is YFSETQ. This CDR3 reads CASSLVPGAKGYTF. The CDR3 DNA sequence: TGCGCCAGCAGCTTGGTTCCTGGGGCGAAGGGCTACACCTTC.

The CDR3 is CSVVKASYRHYYTF. CDR3 in DNA: TGCAGCGTTGTAAAGGCCAGCTACAGACACTATTACACCTTC. The chain is built from TRBV29-1 and TRBJ1-2; D unresolved. Trimming left V 4 bases short and J 11 bases short, with 23 bases between. This CDR3 region has 14 residues. The V gene's germline CDR1 is SQVTM and CDR2 ANQGSEA. The full variable domain, in which reference TRBV29-1 and TRBJ1-2 provide the parts outside the CDR3, is SAVISQKPSRDICQRGTSLTIQCQVDSQVTMMFWYRQQPGQSLTLIATANQGSEATYESGFVIDKFPISRPNLTFSTLTVSNMSPEDSSIYLCSVVKASYRHYYTFGSGTRLTVV.

This clonotype was found a few times. This chain connects TRBV12-3 or TRBV12-4 to TRBJ1-1; D remains unclear. The CDR3 is made up of 13 amino acids. V lost 4 bases, J lost 11 bases, and 17 bases lay in between. In DNA form, the CDR3 reads TGTGCCAGCAGTTACTCGGGTGGCCAACGGGCTTTCTTT. Translated: CASSYSGGQRAFF.